The 27 T cell receptor beta chains presented below share a single source sample, sequenced in a study of blood T cell repertoires in COVID-19. Sequencing was performed with immunoSEQ multiplex PCR; in TCRdb, only in-frame clones are kept and a portion is missing. The data show fewer than 250,000 clones, about four fifths seen once. Sequenced input: peripheral blood. These receptors were obtained from a woman in her 70s with acute or convalescent COVID-19.

V is TRBV20-1 and J is TRBJ1-2, with unresolved D. V lost 1 base, J lost 6 bases, and 6 bases lay in between. The CDR3 is made up of 11 amino acids. Germline V gene sequence: CDR1 DFQATT, CDR2 SNEGSKA (reference sequence). The CDR3 DNA reads TGCAGTGCTAGAGTAGTCGATGGCTACACCTTC. Translated: CSARVVDGYTF.

V gene TRBV5-1 combines with J gene TRBJ1-1; 11 bases align to TRBD1. The CDR3 is 14 amino acids. Germline V lookup: CDR1 SGHRS, CDR2 YFSETQ. Trimming cost V 4 bases and J 4 bases; bases outside gene matches: 3. The CDR3 region is CASSLGQGATEAFF. The CDR3 region has the DNA TGCGCCAGCAGCCTAGGACAGGGGGCCACTGAAGCTTTCTTT.

This chain uses TRBV21-1 with TRBJ2-7; TRBD1 is taken as the D call from the table, unchecked against the DNA. TRBV21-1 is marked as a pseudogene. CDR3 length equals 16 residues. CDR3 DNA sequence: TGTGCCAGCAGCAGGGGCAGCCTATTCGTCACCTACGAGCAGTACTTC. Protein product: CASSRGSLFVTYEQYF.

This clone is large by share. The J gene is TRBJ2-5, the V gene TRBV5-1; 16 positions match TRBD2. CDR3 size: 19 residues. The ends lost 3 bases at V and 1 base at J; junction bases unmatched: 9. Germline values: CDR1 SGHRS, CDR2 YFSETQ. CDR3 sequence reads: CASSSTGTSGGAGQETQYF. As DNA, the CDR3 is TGCGCCAGCAGCTCAACCGGGACTAGCGGGGGGGCCGGCCAAGAGACCCAGTACTTC.

This chain joins TRBV18 and TRBJ1-1, with D maybe TRBD1 (6 bases). Germline V gives CDR1 KGHSH, CDR2 LQKENI. V lost 2 bases and J lost 0, with 10 bases in between. This CDR3 has 15 amino acids. CDR3 residues: CASSPNGQMNTEAFF. As DNA, the CDR3 is TGTGCCAGCTCACCAAACGGACAGATGAACACTGAAGCTTTCTTT. Full variable domain (rest looked up from reference TRBV18 and TRBJ1-1): NAGVMQNPRHLVRRRGQEARLRCSPMKGHSHVYWYRQLPEEGLKFMVYLQKENIIDESGMPKERFSAEFPKEGPSILRIQQVVRGDSAAYFCASSPNGQMNTEAFFGQGTRLTVV.

In DNA form, the CDR3 reads TGTGCCAGCAGCTTGGGGCATTCCTGGGCAAATCAGCCCCAGCATTTT. This encodes CASSLGHSWANQPQHF. V and J are TRBV5-6 and TRBJ1-5; no definite D call. V lost 0 bases and J 4 bases, leaving 14 bases between the germline ends. The CDR3 runs 16 residues. CDR1 SGHDT and CDR2 YYEEEE come from the germline V gene.

This clone appeared a few times. V gene TRBV13 combines with J gene TRBJ2-7; 7 bases are shared with TRBD1. Germline assignment: CDR1 PRHDT and CDR2 FYEKMQ (reference sequence). This CDR3 is 12 amino acids long. The V gene end was trimmed by 6 bases and the J gene end by 5 bases; junction bases not matched to a gene: 4. The CDR3 reads CASRKTGDEQYF. For the CDR3, the DNA is TGTGCCAGCAGGAAAACAGGGGACGAGCAGTACTTC.

The chain combines TRBV18 with TRBJ1-1, with 8 bases identical to TRBD1. Germline loops: CDR1 KGHSH, CDR2 LQKENI. This CDR3 is 14 amino acids long. The junction had 7 bases not matched to a gene; V was cut back by 3 bases and J by 7 bases. As DNA, the CDR3 is TGTGCCAGCTCACCGACGGGACAGGTCATTGAAGCTTTCTTT. This gives the protein CASSPTGQVIEAFF.

The chain combines TRBV10-2 with TRBJ2-7; D is possibly TRBD2 (6 bases). Trimming pared 0 bases from V and 9 bases from J, leaving 27 bases between. This CDR3 contains 18 residues. CDR1 is WSHSY and CDR2 is SAAADI in the germline V gene. The CDR3 loop reads CASSESGRKYLYERMQYF. The CDR3 DNA reads as TGCGCCAGCAGTGAGTCGGGGAGGAAGTATCTCTACGAGCGGATGCAGTACTTC.

The genes are TRBV29-1 and TRBJ2-2; weak D call: TRBD1 (6 bases). Trimming stripped 3 bases from V and 3 bases from J, with 8 bases between. The CDR3 length is 13 residues. Germline V gives CDR1 SQVTM, CDR2 ANQGSEA. CDR3: CSVDRGDTGELFF. The CDR3 DNA is TGCAGCGTTGACAGGGGAGACACCGGGGAGCTGTTTTTT.

V usage is TRBV30 and J usage is TRBJ1-1, with D uncertain. CDR1 and CDR2 (germline): GTSNPN, SVGIG (reference sequence). This CDR3 is built from 13 residues. CDR3 region: CGLLRSGNTEAFF. The DNA of the CDR3 is TGTGGCCTCCTAAGATCAGGGAACACTGAAGCTTTCTTT.

V gene TRBV6-2 or TRBV6-3 combines with J gene TRBJ2-5, with 7 bases lining up with TRBD2. The CDR3 spans 14 residues. Germline V lookup: CDR1 MNHEY, CDR2 SVGEGT. Trimming at V came to 5 bases and at J to 0 bases, leaving 3 bases not matched to a gene. For the CDR3, the DNA is TGTGCCAGCAGTCGACTAGCCCACCAAGAGACCCAGTACTTC. Translating gives CASSRLAHQETQYF.

The rearrangement uses TRBV27 and TRBJ1-5, with a possible D match to TRBD1 (5 bases). With 4 bases removed from V and 6 bases from J, the gap between germline ends came to 22 bases. Germline assignment: CDR1 MNHEY and CDR2 SMNVEV (reference sequence). This CDR3 is 17 amino acids long. In nucleotides, the CDR3 is TGTGCCAGCAGTTCAACCCGGGCCGTACTAAGGGGTCAGCCCCAGCATTTT. It yields the protein CASSSTRAVLRGQPQHF.

In DNA, the CDR3 is TGTGCCAGCAGCTCGTCGCTAGCGGGGGATGGTGAGCAGTTCTTC. Residues: CASSSSLAGDGEQFF. The gene calls are TRBV6-5 and TRBJ2-1; 10 positions agree with TRBD2. With 6 bases clipped from V and 9 bases from J, the junction kept 11 bases outside the gene matches. This CDR3 contains 15 residues. Germline loops: CDR1 MNHEY, CDR2 SVGAGI.

DNA of the CDR3: TGTGCCAGCAGCTACAGGGTATCCGGCTACACCTTC. It is translated as CASSYRVSGYTF. The V and J genes are TRBV12-3 or TRBV12-4 and TRBJ1-2; tentative D call: TRBD1 (6 bases). The CDR3 has 12 amino acids. Trimming took off 6 bases at V and 8 bases at J, with 13 bases between the two ends.

The chain joins TRBV6-5 to TRBJ1-2, with no clear D. CDR3 length equals 14 residues. CDR1 and CDR2 (germline): MNHEY, SVGAGI. The V end lost 5 bases, the J end lost 8 bases, and 18 bases lay between the germline ends. CDR3 nucleotide sequence: TGTGCCAGCAGTCTATTCGCGCGTTTGGGCGGCTACACCTTC. It codes for CASSLFARLGGYTF.

This chain joins TRBV10-3 and TRBJ2-7; perhaps TRBD1 as D (6 bases). Germline CDR1 reads ENHRY; CDR2 reads SYGVKD. This CDR3 region has 13 residues. The V end was cut by 6 bases, the J end by 3 bases, with 12 bases between. The CDR3, as DNA: TGTGCCATCAGCACCGGGACACACTACGAGCAGTACTTC. Protein sequence: CAISTGTHYEQYF.

The chain uses TRBV2 and TRBJ1-6; weak D call: TRBD1 (6 bases). The V end was cut by 6 bases, the J end by 5 bases, with 14 bases between. Germline CDR1 SNHLY, CDR2 FYNNEI. This CDR3 is built from 15 residues. CDR3 loop: CASRRVQGHNSPLHF. The CDR3 coding sequence is TGTGCCAGCAGGAGGGTGCAGGGGCATAATTCACCCCTCCACTTT. The full variable domain, in which reference TRBV2 and TRBJ1-6 provide the parts outside the CDR3, is EPEVTQTPSHQVTQMGQEVILRCVPISNHLYFYWYRQILGQKVEFLVSFYNNEISEKSEIFDDQFSVERPDGSNFTLKIRSTKLEDSAMYFCASRRVQGHNSPLHFGNGTRLTVT.

The V gene is TRBV6-5, the J gene TRBJ1-2; tentatively, D is TRBD1 (5 bases). The CDR3 is 15 residues long. V shed 6 bases and J shed 2 bases, with 16 bases lying between them. Per germline, CDR1 MNHEY and CDR2 SVGAGI. The chain's CDR3 is CASSERDRANYGYTF. The CDR3 DNA is TGTGCCAGCAGCGAGAGAGACAGAGCGAACTATGGCTACACCTTC.

This chain joins TRBV6-5 and TRBJ1-2, with TRBD1 matching over 7 bases. This CDR3 has 13 residues. After removal of 6 bases from V and 4 bases from J, the junction contained 5 bases not matched to a gene. Germline V gives CDR1 MNHEY, CDR2 SVGAGI. CDR3 sequence reads: CASRFRGFYGYTF. Written as DNA, the CDR3 is TGTGCCAGCAGGTTCAGGGGGTTCTATGGCTACACCTTC.

The chain carries TRBV18 and TRBJ2-7; 9 bases map to TRBD1. There are 14 residues in the CDR3. Germline V CDR1 and CDR2: KGHSH, LQKENI. Losses at the gene ends were 2 bases for V and 4 bases for J; bases not matched to a gene: 3. The CDR3 is CASSPGTGTYEQYF. CDR3 bases: TGTGCCAGCTCACCAGGGACAGGGACATACGAGCAGTACTTC.

V and J are TRBV18 and TRBJ1-2; TRBD1 matches 8 bases. With 3 bases clipped from V and 8 bases from J, the junction kept 14 bases outside the gene matches. Germline V gives CDR1 KGHSH, CDR2 LQKENI. The CDR3 spans 16 residues. The CDR3 protein is CASSPRRLQGAEGYTF. Written as DNA, the CDR3 is TGTGCCAGCTCACCGAGAAGACTTCAGGGGGCAGAAGGCTACACCTTC. The variable domain in full, with the rest retrieved from reference TRBV18 and TRBJ1-2, is NAGVMQNPRHLVRRRGQEARLRCSPMKGHSHVYWYRQLPEEGLKFMVYLQKENIIDESGMPKERFSAEFPKEGPSILRIQQVVRGDSAAYFCASSPRRLQGAEGYTFGSGTRLTVV.

This rearrangement joins TRBV19 to TRBJ1-4, with a weak D call TRBD1 (5 bases). Trimming pared 1 base from V and 0 bases from J, leaving 12 bases between. CDR3 length: 17 residues. Germline CDR1 reads LNHDA; CDR2 reads SQIVND (reference sequence). CDR3 sequence: CASSIAAGSATNEKLFF. The CDR3 nucleotides are TGTGCCAGTAGTATAGCGGCAGGGTCTGCAACTAATGAAAAACTGTTTTTT.

This sequence joins TRBV5-1 and TRBJ1-1, with a possible D match to TRBD1 (6 bases). The germline V and J ends were trimmed by 4 bases and 7 bases, with 11 bases remaining between them. This CDR3 comprises 12 residues. CDR1 and CDR2 (germline): SGHRS, YFSETQ. As DNA, the CDR3 is TGCGCCAGCAGCGAGGGGGTAGGTGAAGCTTTCTTT. Encoded protein: CASSEGVGEAFF.

The chain carries TRBV4-1 and TRBJ1-2; a weak D match, TRBD1 (5 bases). Per the germline V gene, CDR1 is MGHRA and CDR2 is YSYEKL. This CDR3 spans 16 amino acids. Trimming stripped 0 bases from V and 3 bases from J, with 14 bases between. Here the CDR3 DNA reads TGCGCCAGCAGCCAAGATAACCGGGGGGACTACTATGGCTACACCTTC. Protein: CASSQDNRGDYYGYTF.

This clone has just one count. DNA of the CDR3: TGTGCCACCAGTGCCTTGAGCGGGGGAGGTTGGGATACGCAGTATTTT. This translates into CATSALSGGGWDTQYF. This chain uses TRBV24-1 with TRBJ2-3; 8 bases map to TRBD2. CDR3 length: 16 amino acids. Per germline, CDR1 KGHDR and CDR2 SFDVKD. V gave up 5 bases and J gave up 6 bases; unmatched junction bases: 12.

The chain joins TRBV25-1 to TRBJ1-6; perhaps TRBD1 as D (5 bases). The CDR3 is 15 amino acids. Looked up from germline, CDR1 is MGHDK and CDR2 is SYGVNS. V shed 2 bases and J shed 5 bases, with 10 bases lying between them. The CDR3 region has the DNA TGTGCCAGCAGTGAAACTTTACAGGATAATTCACCCCTCCACTTT. It codes for CASSETLQDNSPLHF.